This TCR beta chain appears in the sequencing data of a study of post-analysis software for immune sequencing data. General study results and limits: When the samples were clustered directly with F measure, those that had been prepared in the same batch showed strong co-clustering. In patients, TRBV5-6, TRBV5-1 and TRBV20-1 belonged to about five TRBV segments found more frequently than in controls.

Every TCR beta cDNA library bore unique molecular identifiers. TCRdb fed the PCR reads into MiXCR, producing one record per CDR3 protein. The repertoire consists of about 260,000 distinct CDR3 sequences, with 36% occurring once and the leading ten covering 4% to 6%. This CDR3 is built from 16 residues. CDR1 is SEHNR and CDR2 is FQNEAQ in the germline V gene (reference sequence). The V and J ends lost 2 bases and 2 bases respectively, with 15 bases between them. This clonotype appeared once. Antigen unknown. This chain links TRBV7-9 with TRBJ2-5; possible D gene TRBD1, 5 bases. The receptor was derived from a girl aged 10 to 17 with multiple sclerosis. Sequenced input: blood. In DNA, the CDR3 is TGTGCCAGCAGCTTACGGACACCTTTTTCACAAGAGACCCAGTACTTC. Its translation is CASSLRTPFSQETQYF.